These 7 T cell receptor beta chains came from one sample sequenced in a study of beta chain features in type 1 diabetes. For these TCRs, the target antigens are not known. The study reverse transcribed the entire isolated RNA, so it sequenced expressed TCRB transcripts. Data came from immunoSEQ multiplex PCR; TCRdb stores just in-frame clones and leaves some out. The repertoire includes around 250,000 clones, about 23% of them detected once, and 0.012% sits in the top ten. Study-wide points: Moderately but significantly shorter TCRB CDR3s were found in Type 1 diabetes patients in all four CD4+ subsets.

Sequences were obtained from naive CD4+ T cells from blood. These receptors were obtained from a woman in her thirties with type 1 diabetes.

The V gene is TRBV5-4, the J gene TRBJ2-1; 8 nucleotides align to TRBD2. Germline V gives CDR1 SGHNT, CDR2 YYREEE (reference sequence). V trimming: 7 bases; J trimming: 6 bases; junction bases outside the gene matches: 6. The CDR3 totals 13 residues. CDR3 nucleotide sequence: TGTGCCAGCCGGACTAGCCTAAGCAATGAGCAGTTCTTC. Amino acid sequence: CASRTSLSNEQFF.

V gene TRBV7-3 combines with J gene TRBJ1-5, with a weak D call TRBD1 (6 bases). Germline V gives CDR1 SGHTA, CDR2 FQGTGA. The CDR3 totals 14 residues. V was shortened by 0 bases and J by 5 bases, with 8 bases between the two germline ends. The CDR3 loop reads CASSLTGGDQPQHF. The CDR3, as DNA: TGTGCCAGCAGCTTAACAGGGGGAGATCAGCCCCAGCATTTT.

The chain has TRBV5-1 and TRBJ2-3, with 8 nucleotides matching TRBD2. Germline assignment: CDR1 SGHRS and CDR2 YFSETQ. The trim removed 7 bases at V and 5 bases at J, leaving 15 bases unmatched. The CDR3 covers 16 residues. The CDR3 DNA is TGCGCCAGCTGTAAGGAACCGGGACTAGGAGGAGATACGCAGTATTTT. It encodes CASCKEPGLGGDTQYF.

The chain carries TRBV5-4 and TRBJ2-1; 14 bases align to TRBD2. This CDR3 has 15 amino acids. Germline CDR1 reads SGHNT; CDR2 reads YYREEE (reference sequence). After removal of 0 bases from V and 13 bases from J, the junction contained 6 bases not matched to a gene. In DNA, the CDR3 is TGTGCCAGCAGCTTGGGACTAGCGGGAGGGCCGGGCCAGTTCTTC. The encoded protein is CASSLGLAGGPGQFF.

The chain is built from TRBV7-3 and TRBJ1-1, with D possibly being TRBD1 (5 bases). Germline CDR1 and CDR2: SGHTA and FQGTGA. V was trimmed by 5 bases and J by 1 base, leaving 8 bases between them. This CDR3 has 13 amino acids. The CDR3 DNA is TGTGCCAGCAGCCAAGACAGGAACACTGAAGCTTTCTTT. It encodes CASSQDRNTEAFF.

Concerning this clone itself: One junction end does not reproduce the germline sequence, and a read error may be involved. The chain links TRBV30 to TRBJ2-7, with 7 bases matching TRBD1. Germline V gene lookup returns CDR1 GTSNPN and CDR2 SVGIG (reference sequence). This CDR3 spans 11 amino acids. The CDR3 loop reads CAWSVGDSRLF. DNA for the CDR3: TGTGCCTGGAGTGTAGGGGACAGTCGACTCTTC. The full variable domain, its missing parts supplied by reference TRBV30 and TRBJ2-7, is SQTIHQWPATLVQPVGSPLSLECTVEGTSNPNLYWYRQAAGRGLQLLFYSVGIGQISSEVPQNLSASRPQDRQFILSSKKLLLSDSGFYLCAWSVGDSRLFGPGTRLTVT.

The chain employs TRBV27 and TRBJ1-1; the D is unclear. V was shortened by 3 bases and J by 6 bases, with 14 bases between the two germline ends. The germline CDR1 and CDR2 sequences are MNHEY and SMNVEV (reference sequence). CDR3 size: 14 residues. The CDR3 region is CASSFFPTVAEAFF. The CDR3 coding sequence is TGTGCCAGCAGTTTCTTTCCTACGGTGGCTGAAGCTTTCTTT.